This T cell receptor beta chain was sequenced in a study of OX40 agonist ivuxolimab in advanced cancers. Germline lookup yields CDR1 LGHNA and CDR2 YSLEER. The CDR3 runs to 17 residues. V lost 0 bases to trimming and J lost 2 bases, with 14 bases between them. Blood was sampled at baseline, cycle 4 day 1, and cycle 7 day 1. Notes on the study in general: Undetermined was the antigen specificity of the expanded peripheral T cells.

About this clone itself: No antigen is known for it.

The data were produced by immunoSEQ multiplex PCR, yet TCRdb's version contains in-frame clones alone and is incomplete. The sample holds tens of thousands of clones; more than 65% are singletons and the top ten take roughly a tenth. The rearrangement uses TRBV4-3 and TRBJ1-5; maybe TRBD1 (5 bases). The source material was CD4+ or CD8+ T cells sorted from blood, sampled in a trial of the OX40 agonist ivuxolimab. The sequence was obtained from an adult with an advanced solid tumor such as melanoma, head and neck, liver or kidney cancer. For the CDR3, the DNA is TGCGCCAGCAGCCAAGACCCTACGGGGACGGGCAATCAGCCCCAGCATTTT. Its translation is CASSQDPTGTGNQPQHF.